The 22 T cell receptor beta chains listed next were all sequenced from one sample in a study of regulatory T cells in long-lasting Graves disease. Time point defined: persistent/refractory GD, antithyroid drugs over 5 years with positive TRAb. Preparation of the TCR library used RNA extracted from PBMCs. To make TCR beta libraries, researchers used iRepertoire HTBI primers and Arm-PCR of CDR3 regions. TCRdb reprocessed the multiplex PCR reads with MiXCR, giving one entry per CDR3 protein. The sample carries approximately 380,000 distinct CDR3 sequences, around 20% recorded once. The sample was peripheral blood mononuclear cells (PBMCs), taken when the disease was refractory, from a patient treated with antithyroid drugs. The receptors here all came from a female donor with Graves disease.

At least ten counts were recorded for this clonotype. This chain connects TRBV29-1 to TRBJ1-1; D might be TRBD1 (6 bases). V was shortened by 1 base and J by 4 bases, with 13 bases between the two germline ends. The length of the CDR3 is 14 residues. Germline V CDR1 and CDR2: SQVTM, ANQGSEA. CDR3 amino acids: CSVEVIRGRTEAFF. The DNA for the CDR3 is TGCAGCGTTGAAGTTATCAGGGGACGCACTGAAGCTTTCTTT.

This clonotype was seen a few times. This rearrangement joins TRBV4-3 to TRBJ2-7; D might be TRBD1 (5 bases). Trimming stripped 0 bases from V and 1 base from J, with 10 bases between. This CDR3 comprises 15 residues. CDR1 and CDR2 (germline): LGHNA, YSLEER. This CDR3 is CASSQDLDRSYEQYF. As DNA, the CDR3 is TGCGCCAGCAGCCAAGATCTTGACAGATCCTACGAGCAGTACTTC.

V gene TRBV7-2 combines with J gene TRBJ2-7; D is undetermined. The CDR3 consists of 13 residues. Germline V gene data show CDR1 as SGHTA and CDR2 as FQGNSA. V was clipped by 5 bases and J by 3 bases, with 11 bases between them. In DNA, the CDR3 is TGTGCCAGCAGCACCGGGCCTGACTACGAGCAGTACTTC. Translation: CASSTGPDYEQYF.

This clonotype was seen many times. This chain joins TRBV28 and TRBJ1-4, with a weak D call TRBD1 (5 bases). Germline V gene lookup returns CDR1 MDHEN and CDR2 SYDVKM. Trimming took off 6 bases at V and 8 bases at J, with 19 bases between the two ends. CDR3 length: 15 residues. CDR3 protein: CASSRVDGAGEKLFF. The CDR3 DNA reads as TGTGCCAGCAGCAGAGTAGACGGGGCCGGGGAAAAACTGTTTTTT.

This clonotype has ten or more counts. The V gene is TRBV28, the J gene TRBJ2-7, with unresolved D. V dropped 5 bases and J dropped 7 bases, with 21 bases sitting between them. The CDR3 runs 15 residues. Looked up from germline, CDR1 is MDHEN and CDR2 is SYDVKM. This chain's CDR3 is CASSPDRWLAREQYF. The CDR3 coding sequence is TGTGCCAGCAGTCCTGATAGATGGTTGGCGAGGGAGCAGTACTTC.

The CDR3 protein is CASSQDGLGRSGANVLTF. Written as DNA, the CDR3 is TGCGCCAGCAGCCAAGACGGCCTCGGTAGATCTGGGGCCAACGTCCTGACTTTC. This sequence joins TRBV4-1 and TRBJ2-6; D unclear. Trimming took off 0 bases at V and 1 base at J, with 13 bases between the two ends. The CDR3 consists of 18 residues. CDR1 and CDR2 (germline): MGHRA, YSYEKL.

In the case of this clonotype: A much larger clonotype is one base distant, so this may be a read error. CDR3 region: CASSMDGYLYGYTF. DNA of the CDR3: TGTGCCAGCAGTATGGACGGCTATCTCTATGGCTACACCTTC. This rearrangement joins TRBV27 to TRBJ1-2, with no clear D. CDR3 length: 14 residues. Trimming removed 5 bases from V and 4 bases from J, with 14 bases in between. Germline V gene data show CDR1 as MNHEY and CDR2 as SMNVEV (reference sequence).

This clonotype came up a few times. CDR3 sequence reads: CSARHGGAEYF. The CDR3 nucleotides are TGCAGTGCTAGACACGGGGGGGCGGAGTACTTC. The J gene is TRBJ2-7, the V gene TRBV20-1; 8 bases line up with TRBD2. The CDR3 is 11 amino acids. CDR1 and CDR2 (germline): DFQATT, SNEGSKA (reference sequence). Trimming at V came to 2 bases and at J to 11 bases, leaving 5 bases not matched to a gene.

This clonotype was detected ten times or more. CDR3 sequence: CASSLDGWLAGSYNEQFF. Here the CDR3 DNA reads TGTGCCAGCAGCTTAGATGGTTGGCTAGCGGGGTCCTACAATGAGCAGTTCTTC. V usage is TRBV11-2 and J usage is TRBJ2-1; 9 bases are shared with TRBD2. This CDR3 region has 18 residues. Germline CDR1 is SGHAT and CDR2 is FQNNGV. V lost 0 bases and J lost 1; bases outside the gene matches: 7.

The chain joins TRBV10-3 to TRBJ2-1; 9 positions agree with TRBD1. Germline CDR1 is ENHRY and CDR2 is SYGVKD. The CDR3 sequence is 14 residues long. V lost 7 bases and J lost 10; bases outside the gene matches: 11. The chain's CDR3 is CAITSLQGAEEQFF. The CDR3 DNA follows: TGTGCCATCACCAGCTTACAGGGGGCGGAGGAGCAGTTCTTC.

About this clonotype itself: This may be a read error, as it is one base from a much larger clone. The J gene is TRBJ2-7, the V gene TRBV27; 8 nucleotides align to TRBD2. Germline CDR1 MNHEY, CDR2 SMNVEV (reference sequence). J lost 2 bases, V lost 3 bases, and 3 bases had no gene match. This CDR3 spans 14 amino acids. The CDR3 bases are TGTGCCAGCAGTTTTACGGGAGGGCCCTACGAGCAGTACTTC. This codes for CASSFTGGPYEQYF.

In this sample, this clonotype turned up once. The chain carries TRBV20-1 and TRBJ1-5; 11 bases align to TRBD1. CDR3 size: 15 residues. Unmatched junction bases numbered 9, after V lost 6 bases and J lost 5 bases. Looked up from germline, CDR1 is DFQATT and CDR2 is SNEGSKA (reference sequence). In DNA form, the CDR3 reads TGCAGTGCCGCCGGGACAGGGGGAAGCGATCAGCCCCAGCATTTT. It encodes CSAAGTGGSDQPQHF.

The chain joins TRBV19 to TRBJ2-5; D gene unclear. Germline V gives CDR1 LNHDA, CDR2 SQIVND (reference sequence). The CDR3 covers 13 residues. Trimming took off 3 bases at V and 4 bases at J, with 9 bases between the two ends. The CDR3 region has the DNA TGTGCCAGTAGTATTCCCCCTGGAGAGACCCAGTACTTC. Protein: CASSIPPGETQYF.

At least ten counts were recorded for this clonotype. The V call is TRBV3-1, the J call TRBJ2-7, with 12 bases fitting TRBD2. Germline-derived CDR1 and CDR2 are LGHDT and YNNKEL (reference sequence). The V gene end was trimmed by 0 bases and the J gene end by 4 bases; junction bases not matched to a gene: 4. This CDR3 has 16 residues. This CDR3 is CASSQDYGLAGYEQYF. The CDR3 DNA sequence: TGTGCCAGCAGCCAAGATTACGGACTAGCGGGATACGAGCAGTACTTC.

In its sample, this clonotype was seen many times. The rearrangement links TRBV11-2 to TRBJ2-7; D is ambiguous. V was trimmed by 5 bases and J by 3 bases, leaving 8 bases between them. The CDR3 has 12 residues. Per germline, CDR1 SGHAT and CDR2 FQNNGV. CDR3 nucleotide sequence: TGTGCCAGCAGCCCCCCTCTCTACGAGCAGTACTTC. Translating it yields CASSPPLYEQYF.

This clonotype was observed many times. The chain uses TRBV2 and TRBJ1-1; no clear D gene. V was cut by 6 bases and J by 1 base, with 12 bases left in between. The CDR3 has 14 residues. Germline lookup yields CDR1 SNHLY and CDR2 FYNNEI. The chain's CDR3 is CASRTGNGNTEAFF. In DNA, the CDR3 is TGTGCCAGCAGGACCGGGAATGGGAACACTGAAGCTTTCTTT.

The chain has TRBV2 and TRBJ2-7; 12 bases match TRBD2. The CDR3 totals 14 residues. Germline V gene lookup returns CDR1 SNHLY and CDR2 FYNNEI. The V and J ends lost 6 bases and 7 bases, in that order; junction bases with no gene match: 7. CDR3 sequence reads: CASRTTSGRFEQYF. The CDR3 DNA reads TGTGCCAGCAGAACCACTAGCGGGAGGTTTGAGCAGTACTTC.

This chain links TRBV28 with TRBJ1-1, with 10 nucleotides matching TRBD1. The trim removed 5 bases at V and 4 bases at J, leaving 7 bases unmatched. CDR3 length: 15 residues. Germline CDR1 and CDR2: MDHEN and SYDVKM. This chain's CDR3 is CASSGGQGWFTEAFF. The CDR3, as DNA: TGTGCCAGCAGTGGGGGACAGGGGTGGTTCACTGAAGCTTTCTTT.

This clonotype turned up a few times. This chain links TRBV5-6 with TRBJ2-7; D uncertain. The CDR3 is 14 amino acids. Germline CDR1 SGHDT, CDR2 YYEEEE. The V end was cut by 1 base, the J end by 0 bases, with 8 bases between. CDR3 in amino acids: CASSLYRNSYEQYF. As DNA, the CDR3 is TGTGCCAGCAGCTTGTATCGTAACTCCTACGAGCAGTACTTC. Filled out from reference TRBV5-6 and TRBJ2-7, the complete variable domain reads DAGVTQSPTHLIKTRGQQVTLRCSPKSGHDTVSWYQQALGQGPQFIFQYYEEEERQRGNFPDRFSGHQFPNYSSELNVNALLLGDSALYLCASSLYRNSYEQYFGPGTRLTVT.

The table lists this clonotype with many counts. The chain recombines TRBV2 with TRBJ1-5; D gene unclear. CDR3 length: 12 residues. Between the trimmed V and J ends, which lost 3 bases and 6 bases, there was a span of 6 bases. The V gene's germline CDR1 is SNHLY and CDR2 FYNNEI. In DNA form, the CDR3 reads TGTGCCAGCAGTGAGGGGTTTCAGCCCCAGCATTTT. This encodes CASSEGFQPQHF.

The chain links TRBV25-1 to TRBJ1-3; no clear D gene. Germline V CDR1 and CDR2: MGHDK, SYGVNS. This CDR3 spans 17 amino acids. The ends were cut back, 3 bases at V and 5 bases at J, with 20 bases in the middle. This CDR3 reads CASSDGPSGSKRNTIYF. Here the CDR3 DNA reads TGTGCCAGCAGTGATGGGCCAAGTGGATCGAAGAGAAACACCATATATTTT.

The chain uses TRBV5-5 and TRBJ1-1; 7 bases fit TRBD1. After removal of 4 bases from V and 1 base from J, the junction contained 7 bases not matched to a gene. This CDR3 is 15 amino acids long. CDR1 and CDR2 from the germline V gene are SGHKS and YYEKEE (reference sequence). CDR3 loop: CASSVTGRGNTEAFF. CDR3 bases: TGTGCCAGCAGCGTGACAGGGCGGGGGAACACTGAAGCTTTCTTT. The variable domain in full, completed from reference TRBV5-5 and TRBJ1-1, reads DAGVTQSPTHLIKTRGQQVTLRCSPISGHKSVSWYQQVLGQGPQFIFQYYEKEERGRGNFPDRFSARQFPNYSSELNVNALLLGDSALYLCASSVTGRGNTEAFFGQGTRLTVV.